The rows below give T cell receptor beta chains drawn from one sample of a study of blood T cell repertoires in COVID-19. Sequencing was performed with immunoSEQ multiplex PCR; in TCRdb, only in-frame clones are kept and a portion is missing. Here the sample spans some 66,000 clones, approximately 80% being singletons. Sequenced sample: peripheral blood. All receptors come from a man aged 55 to 70 with acute or convalescent COVID-19. CDR3s include the opening cysteine and the closing phenylalanine or tryptophan. The D gene is left open where the match is weak. The size entry is marked missing in some rows and otherwise reads once, few, many or a size class.

V gene: TRBV4-3; J gene: TRBJ2-1; D gene: TRBD1; clone size: once; CDR3 protein: CASSQGIPGQDYNEQFF; CDR3 DNA: TGCGCCAGCAGCCAGGGAATTCCGGGACAGGACTACAATGAGCAGTTCTTC
V gene: TRBV14; J gene: TRBJ1-1; D gene: .; clone size: .; CDR3 protein: CASSHSKYGAGEAFF; CDR3 DNA: TGTGCCAGCAGCCACTCTAAATATGGGGCTGGTGAAGCTTTCTTT
V gene: TRBV5-1; J gene: TRBJ1-4; D gene: TRBD1; clone size: .; CDR3 protein: CASSEQGARGEKLFF; CDR3 DNA: TGCGCCAGCAGCGAGCAGGGGGCCAGAGGAGAAAAACTGTTTTTT
V gene: TRBV19; J gene: TRBJ2-1; D gene: TRBD2; clone size: .; CDR3 protein: CASSIVGAGFYNEQFF; CDR3 DNA: TGTGCCAGTAGTATAGTTGGAGCGGGGTTCTACAATGAGCAGTTCTTC
V gene: TRBV5-1; J gene: TRBJ1-3; D gene: .; clone size: .; CDR3 protein: CASSTDSLSSGNTIYF; CDR3 DNA: TGCGCCAGCAGCACGGACAGCCTGAGCTCTGGAAACACCATATATTTT
V gene: TRBV7-2; J gene: TRBJ1-3; D gene: .; clone size: .; CDR3 protein: CASSLAGGGLSSGNTIYF; CDR3 DNA: TGTGCCAGCAGCTTAGCTGGTGGAGGGCTTAGCTCTGGAAACACCATATATTTT
V gene: TRBV5-4; J gene: TRBJ2-1; D gene: TRBD1; clone size: .; CDR3 protein: CASSPGQGYNEQFF; CDR3 DNA: TGTGCCAGCAGCCCGGGACAGGGGTACAATGAGCAGTTCTTC
V gene: TRBV6-6; J gene: TRBJ2-1; D gene: TRBD1; clone size: .; CDR3 protein: CASSQQGARYNEQFF; CDR3 DNA: TGTGCCAGCAGCCAACAGGGGGCGAGATACAATGAGCAGTTCTTC
V gene: TRBV18; J gene: TRBJ1-1; D gene: TRBD1; clone size: .; CDR3 protein: CASSLYEQGVGTEAFF; CDR3 DNA: TGTGCCAGCTCTCTTTATGAACAGGGGGTGGGCACTGAAGCTTTCTTT
V gene: TRBV7-9; J gene: TRBJ2-2; D gene: TRBD1; clone size: .; CDR3 protein: CASSKGQLTGELFF; CDR3 DNA: TGTGCCAGCAGCAAGGGACAGCTCACCGGGGAGCTGTTTTTT
V gene: TRBV4-1; J gene: TRBJ2-2; D gene: TRBD2; clone size: .; CDR3 protein: CASSRESSGGATGELFF; CDR3 DNA: TGCGCCAGCAGCCGAGAATCTAGCGGGGGAGCCACCGGGGAGCTGTTTTTT
V gene: TRBV5-6; J gene: TRBJ1-2; D gene: .; clone size: .; CDR3 protein: CASSLRGGLQEDYTF; CDR3 DNA: TGTGCCAGCAGCTTGAGAGGTGGGCTCCAGGAGGATTACACCTTC
V gene: TRBV2; J gene: TRBJ2-5; D gene: TRBD2; clone size: once; CDR3 protein: CASTPLVGLAGGPLYF; CDR3 DNA: TGTGCCAGCACCCCACTCGTGGGGCTAGCGGGGGGGCCTTTATACTTC
V gene: TRBV4-2; J gene: TRBJ1-2; D gene: .; clone size: few; CDR3 protein: CASSQERGQVGYTF; CDR3 DNA: TGTGCCAGCAGCCAAGAGCGGGGGCAAGTTGGCTACACCTTC
V gene: TRBV3-1/TRBV3-2; J gene: TRBJ1-1; D gene: .; clone size: .; CDR3 protein: CARSRISRLPNTEAFF; CDR3 DNA: TGTGCCAGAAGCCGGATAAGTCGACTCCCGAACACTGAAGCTTTCTTT
V gene: TRBV5-1; J gene: TRBJ1-4; D gene: .; clone size: .; CDR3 protein: CASSRRSGTDEKLFF; CDR3 DNA: TGCGCCAGCAGCAGAAGGTCAGGGACTGATGAAAAACTGTTTTTT
V gene: TRBV2; J gene: TRBJ1-2; D gene: TRBD1; clone size: .; CDR3 protein: CASSAQPGQGGTGYGYTF; CDR3 DNA: TGTGCCAGCAGTGCGCAACCGGGACAGGGAGGAACGGGGTATGGCTACACCTTC
V gene: TRBV7-2; J gene: TRBJ1-1; D gene: TRBD1; clone size: .; CDR3 protein: CASSSPEDRGRMNTEAFF; CDR3 DNA: TGTGCCAGCAGCTCTCCCGAGGACAGGGGCCGGATGAACACTGAAGCTTTCTTT
V gene: TRBV4-3; J gene: TRBJ2-1; D gene: .; clone size: .; CDR3 protein: CASSQELVDNEQFF; CDR3 DNA: TGCGCCAGCAGCCAAGAATTGGTAGACAATGAGCAGTTCTTC
V gene: TRBV18; J gene: TRBJ1-2; D gene: TRBD1; clone size: .; CDR3 protein: CASSPDRERGYTF; CDR3 DNA: TGTGCCAGCTCACCTGACAGGGAACGTGGCTACACCTTC
V gene: TRBV25-1; J gene: TRBJ1-1; D gene: .; clone size: .; CDR3 protein: CASSGTATLNTEAFF; CDR3 DNA: TGTGCCAGCAGTGGGACAGCAACTTTGAACACTGAAGCTTTCTTT
V gene: TRBV19; J gene: TRBJ1-2; D gene: TRBD1; clone size: .; CDR3 protein: CATMDRESDGYTF; CDR3 DNA: TGTGCCACAATGGACAGGGAATCGGATGGCTACACCTTC
V gene: TRBV5-4; J gene: TRBJ2-5; D gene: .; clone size: .; CDR3 protein: CASSLDRLETQYF; CDR3 DNA: TGTGCCAGCAGCTTGGACAGGTTAGAGACCCAGTACTTC
V gene: TRBV25-1; J gene: TRBJ1-2; D gene: .; clone size: .; CDR3 protein: CASSATIYGYTF; CDR3 DNA: TGTGCCAGCAGTGCGACTATCTATGGCTACACCTTC
V gene: TRBV7-2; J gene: TRBJ1-4; D gene: .; clone size: few; CDR3 protein: CASSLVPRAANEKLFF; CDR3 DNA: TGTGCCAGCAGCTTAGTCCCCAGGGCGGCTAATGAAAAACTGTTTTTT
V gene: TRBV6-1; J gene: TRBJ1-1; D gene: .; clone size: .; CDR3 protein: CASSEMEGSLGAFF; CDR3 DNA: TGTGCCAGCAGTGAAATGGAGGGGTCCCTTGGAGCTTTCTTT
V gene: TRBV7-2; J gene: TRBJ1-4; D gene: .; clone size: .; CDR3 protein: CASSQRGATNEKLFF; CDR3 DNA: TGTGCCAGCAGCCAGCGGGGTGCAACTAATGAAAAACTGTTTTTT
V gene: TRBV2; J gene: TRBJ2-7; D gene: TRBD1; clone size: .; CDR3 protein: CASNARTGSYEQYF; CDR3 DNA: TGTGCCAGCAACGCAAGGACAGGGTCCTACGAGCAGTACTTC
V gene: TRBV5-4; J gene: TRBJ2-7; D gene: .; clone size: .; CDR3 protein: CASSLDESYEQYF; CDR3 DNA: TGTGCCAGCAGCTTGGATGAGTCCTACGAGCAGTACTTC
V gene: TRBV4-3; J gene: TRBJ1-1; D gene: TRBD1; clone size: .; CDR3 protein: CASSRIGQVWNTEAFF; CDR3 DNA: TGCGCCAGCAGCCGGATCGGACAGGTATGGAACACTGAAGCTTTCTTT
V gene: TRBV5-4; J gene: TRBJ1-2; D gene: TRBD1; clone size: once; CDR3 protein: CASSQNTGTGRYGYTF; CDR3 DNA: TGTGCCAGCAGCCAAAATACCGGGACAGGGAGATATGGCTACACCTTC
V gene: TRBV6-5; J gene: TRBJ2-5; D gene: .; clone size: once; CDR3 protein: CASSLIRVETQYF; CDR3 DNA: TGTGCCAGCAGTTTGATCAGGGTGGAGACCCAGTACTTC
V gene: TRBV6-6; J gene: TRBJ2-7; D gene: .; clone size: .; CDR3 protein: CASSGGYEQYF; CDR3 DNA: TGTGCCAGCAGCGGGGGCTACGAGCAGTACTTC
V gene: TRBV18; J gene: TRBJ1-2; D gene: TRBD1; clone size: .; CDR3 protein: CASSAQGAHGYTF; CDR3 DNA: TGTGCCAGCTCAGCGCAGGGGGCGCATGGCTACACCTTC
V gene: TRBV30; J gene: TRBJ2-4; D gene: TRBD1; clone size: .; CDR3 protein: CAWNTGGLAKNIQYF; CDR3 DNA: TGTGCCTGGAATACAGGGGGCCTAGCCAAAAACATTCAGTACTTC
V gene: TRBV29-1; J gene: TRBJ1-4; D gene: .; clone size: .; CDR3 protein: CSVEASGIGEKLFF; CDR3 DNA: TGCAGCGTTGAAGCTTCAGGGATAGGGGAAAAACTGTTTTTT
V gene: TRBV6-5; J gene: TRBJ1-1; D gene: .; clone size: .; CDR3 protein: CASSYEGMRTEAFF; CDR3 DNA: TGTGCCAGCAGTTACGAGGGCATGAGGACTGAAGCTTTCTTT
V gene: TRBV9; J gene: TRBJ2-7; D gene: .; clone size: few; CDR3 protein: CASSVGQPPYEQYF; CDR3 DNA: TGTGCCAGCAGCGTAGGACAGCCACCCTACGAGCAGTACTTC
V gene: TRBV7-9; J gene: TRBJ1-5; D gene: .; clone size: once; CDR3 protein: CASSLGEREQPQHF; CDR3 DNA: TGTGCCAGCAGCTTAGGTGAGAGGGAGCAGCCCCAGCATTTT
V gene: TRBV6-2/TRBV6-3; J gene: TRBJ2-1; D gene: .; clone size: .; CDR3 protein: CASSHPDRRTNEQFF; CDR3 DNA: TGTGCCAGCAGCCACCCTGACAGGCGGACTAATGAGCAGTTCTTC
V gene: TRBV18; J gene: TRBJ2-1; D gene: TRBD1; clone size: .; CDR3 protein: CASSPQGASNEQFF; CDR3 DNA: TGTGCCAGCTCACCCCAGGGGGCTAGCAATGAGCAGTTCTTC
V gene: TRBV11-3; J gene: TRBJ2-7; D gene: TRBD2; clone size: .; CDR3 protein: CASSLDGGLAGEYRDYEQYF; CDR3 DNA: TGTGCCAGCAGCTTAGATGGGGGACTAGCGGGGGAGTACAGAGACTACGAGCAGTACTTC
V gene: TRBV5-1; J gene: TRBJ1-4; D gene: TRBD1; clone size: .; CDR3 protein: CASSLGTGLEKLFF; CDR3 DNA: TGCGCCAGCAGCTTGGGGACAGGGCTCGAAAAACTGTTTTTT
V gene: TRBV7-9; J gene: TRBJ2-7; D gene: TRBD1; clone size: once; CDR3 protein: CASTDSGTGGYEQYF; CDR3 DNA: TGTGCCAGCACCGATTCCGGGACAGGGGGTTACGAGCAGTACTTC
V gene: TRBV6-5; J gene: TRBJ2-1; D gene: TRBD2; clone size: .; CDR3 protein: CASIRAGGYNEQFF; CDR3 DNA: TGTGCCAGCATCAGAGCGGGGGGTTACAATGAGCAGTTCTTC
V gene: TRBV14; J gene: TRBJ1-2; D gene: TRBD1; clone size: .; CDR3 protein: CASSLTGGPDYGYTF; CDR3 DNA: TGTGCCAGCAGTCTGACAGGGGGCCCTGACTATGGCTACACCTTC
V gene: TRBV6-5; J gene: TRBJ1-2; D gene: TRBD1; clone size: .; CDR3 protein: CASRDRNYGYTF; CDR3 DNA: TGTGCCAGCAGGGACAGGAACTATGGCTACACCTTC
V gene: TRBV7-8; J gene: TRBJ1-5; D gene: .; clone size: .; CDR3 protein: CASSLGVGGDPQHF; CDR3 DNA: TGTGCCAGCAGCTTAGGGGTGGGGGGAGATCCCCAGCATTTT
V gene: TRBV15; J gene: TRBJ1-4; D gene: TRBD1; clone size: .; CDR3 protein: CATIRDRGTQNEKLFF; CDR3 DNA: TGTGCCACAATCCGGGACAGGGGGACTCAGAATGAAAAACTGTTTTTT
V gene: TRBV5-1; J gene: TRBJ2-5; D gene: .; clone size: .; CDR3 protein: CASSFKETQYF; CDR3 DNA: TGCGCCAGCAGCTTTAAAGAGACCCAGTACTTC
V gene: TRBV30; J gene: TRBJ2-1; D gene: .; clone size: .; CDR3 protein: CAWSALRGNEQFF; CDR3 DNA: TGTGCCTGGAGTGCCCTCAGGGGAAATGAGCAGTTCTTC
V gene: TRBV9; J gene: TRBJ1-5; D gene: .; clone size: once; CDR3 protein: CASSVAPGDQPQHF; CDR3 DNA: TGTGCCAGCAGCGTAGCGCCGGGGGATCAGCCCCAGCATTTT
V gene: TRBV5-4; J gene: TRBJ1-6; D gene: TRBD1; clone size: .; CDR3 protein: CASSFGGTGAYNSPLHF; CDR3 DNA: TGTGCCAGCAGCTTCGGGGGGACAGGGGCATATAATTCACCCCTCCACTTT
V gene: TRBV30; J gene: TRBJ1-2; D gene: TRBD1; clone size: .; CDR3 protein: CAWGTGTAFSMVGYTF; CDR3 DNA: TGTGCCTGGGGAACCGGGACAGCCTTTTCTATGGTTGGCTACACCTTC
V gene: TRBV7-2; J gene: TRBJ1-1; D gene: .; clone size: .; CDR3 protein: CASSFILNTEAFF; CDR3 DNA: TGTGCCAGCAGCTTCATCCTGAACACTGAAGCTTTCTTT
V gene: TRBV6-1; J gene: TRBJ1-3; D gene: .; clone size: .; CDR3 protein: CASSESSWGSSGNTIYF; CDR3 DNA: TGTGCCAGCAGTGAATCGTCTTGGGGCAGCTCTGGAAACACCATATATTTT
V gene: TRBV27; J gene: TRBJ2-7; D gene: .; clone size: .; CDR3 protein: CASSLLWTDSSSYITYF; CDR3 DNA: TGTGCCAGCAGTTTATTATGGACAGATTCCAGCTCCTACATTACGTACTTC
V gene: TRBV7-9; J gene: TRBJ2-1; D gene: .; clone size: .; CDR3 protein: CASSLLRVGRGADNEQFF; CDR3 DNA: TGTGCCAGCAGCTTATTGCGGGTAGGCAGGGGCGCAGACAATGAGCAGTTCTTC